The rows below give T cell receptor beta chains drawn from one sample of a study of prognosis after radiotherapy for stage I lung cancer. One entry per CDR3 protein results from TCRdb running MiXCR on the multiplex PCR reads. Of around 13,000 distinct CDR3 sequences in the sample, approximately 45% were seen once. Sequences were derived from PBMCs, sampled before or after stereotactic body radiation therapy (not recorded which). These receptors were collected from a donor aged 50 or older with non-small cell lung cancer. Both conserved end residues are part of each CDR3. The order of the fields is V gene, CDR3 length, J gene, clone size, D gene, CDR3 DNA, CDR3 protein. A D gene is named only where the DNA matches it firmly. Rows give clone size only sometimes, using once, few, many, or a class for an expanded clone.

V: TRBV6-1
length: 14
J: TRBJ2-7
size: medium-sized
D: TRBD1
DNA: TGTGCCAGCAGCCCGACAGGGGGCCCCGTCGAGCAGTACTTC
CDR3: CASSPTGGPVEQYF

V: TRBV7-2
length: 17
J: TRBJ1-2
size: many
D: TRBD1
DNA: TGTGCCAGCAGCTTAGGAGGGGGGTGGGAGGGGGCACACGGCTACACCTTC
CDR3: CASSLGGGWEGAHGYTF

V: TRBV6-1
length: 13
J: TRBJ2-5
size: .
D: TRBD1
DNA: TGTGCCAGCAAAGGGACAGGGCAAGAGACCCAGTACTTC
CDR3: CASKGTGQETQYF

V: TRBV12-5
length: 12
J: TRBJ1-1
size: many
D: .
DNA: TGTGCTAGTGGATCCAGGGCAAGTGAAGCTTTCTTT
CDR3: CASGSRASEAFF

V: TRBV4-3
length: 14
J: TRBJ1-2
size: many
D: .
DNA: TGCGCCAGCAGCCAAGATATACGGAGTTCTGGCTACACCTTC
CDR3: CASSQDIRSSGYTF

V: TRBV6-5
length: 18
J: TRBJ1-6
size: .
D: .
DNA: TGTGCCAGCAGTTACCCTCGAGGGTGGCCAACAGTTTCATCACCCCTCCATTTT
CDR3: CASSYPRGWPTVSSPLHF

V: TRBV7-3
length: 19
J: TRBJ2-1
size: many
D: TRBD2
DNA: TGTGCCAGCAGCCTCGGACTAGCGGGAGGTGCGTTCTCCTACAATGAGCAGTTCTTC
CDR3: CASSLGLAGGAFSYNEQFF

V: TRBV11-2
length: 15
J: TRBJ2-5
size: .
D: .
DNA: TGTGCCAGCAGCTTAGTGGCAGGGTGGGGAGAGACCCAGTACTTC
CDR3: CASSLVAGWGETQYF

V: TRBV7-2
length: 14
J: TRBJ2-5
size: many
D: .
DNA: TGTGCCAGCAGCTTAGCGCGCGGATCAGGGGCCCAGTACTTC
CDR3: CASSLARGSGAQYF

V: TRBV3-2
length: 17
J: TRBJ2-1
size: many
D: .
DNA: TGTGCCAGCAGCCAAGATTCGCAAGACTTTTCCTACAATGAGCAGTTCTTC
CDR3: CASSQDSQDFSYNEQFF

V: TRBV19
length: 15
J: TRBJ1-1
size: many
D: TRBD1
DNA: TGTGCCAGTAGAAAAGGGACAGGGCTGAACACTGAAGCTTTCTTT
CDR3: CASRKGTGLNTEAFF

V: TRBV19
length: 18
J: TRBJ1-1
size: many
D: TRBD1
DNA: TGTGCCAGTAGTATCCACCCTTCGGCCGGGACAGTTGCCACTGAAGCTTTCTTT
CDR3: CASSIHPSAGTVATEAFF

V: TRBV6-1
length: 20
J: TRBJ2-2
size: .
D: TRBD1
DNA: TGTGCCAGCATGGGGAGACAGGGGGCACTAGCTGGGGGGAACACCGGGGAGCTGTTTTTT
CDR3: CASMGRQGALAGGNTGELFF